What follows describes a single T cell receptor beta chain. The antigen is undetermined. This sample is drawn from a study of T cells in localized non-small cell lung cancer. Findings and limits, study-wide: The study sequenced only one region of the tumor. As a result, intratumor heterogeneity could not be excluded and remains possible. In adjacent lung appeared a median around 60 of the top 100 tumor clones.

Profiling relied on immunoSEQ multiplex PCR, and the TCRdb table lists in-frame clones only, not all of them. The sample shows over 30,000 clones, 90% of them seen only once. Source: peripheral blood, taken before any cancer treatment. The TCR originated in a man between 40 and 75 years old with stage I lung adenocarcinoma.

Here the CDR3 DNA reads TGCGCCAGCAGCGGAGGGGGACTGATGAACACTGAAGCTTTCTTT. Translated, it gives CASSGGGLMNTEAFF. This chain connects TRBV5-1 to TRBJ1-1; possibly TRBD1 for D (6 bases). Looked up from germline, CDR1 is SGHRS and CDR2 is YFSETQ. The length of the CDR3 is 15 residues. V was trimmed by 4 bases and J by 0 bases, leaving 13 bases between them.